This T cell receptor (beta chain) was profiled in a study of T-cell reconstitution after alpha-beta-depleted transplantation in children. Broader study findings: The origin of high day-60 TCRbeta diversity in some patients lay in surviving recipient T cells and thymic progenitors.

Researchers prepared the TCRbeta library using unique molecular identifiers, the study reports. One entry per CDR3 protein results from TCRdb running MiXCR on the PCR reads. The sample lists more than 400,000 distinct CDR3 sequences; 11% were seen once. Details on this clonotype: Antigen specificity is unknown.

J lost 3 bases, V lost 0 bases, and 4 bases had no gene match. CDR1 is LGHDT and CDR2 is YNNKEL in the germline V gene (reference sequence). The CDR3 is 18 amino acids. This chain connects TRBV3-1 to TRBJ2-1; 14 positions agree with TRBD2. Here the sequenced sample was PBMCs, mostly from graft donor cells, taken 180 days after TCRalphabeta/CD19-depleted stem cell transplant. The source is a female patient aged 2 to 10 who had a stem cell transplant for aplastic anemia, so the T cells may come from the graft donor. The CDR3 bases are TGTGCCAGCAGCCAAGAGGGGACTAGCGGGAGCGGCTACAATGAGCAGTTCTTC. This translates into CASSQEGTSGSGYNEQFF.